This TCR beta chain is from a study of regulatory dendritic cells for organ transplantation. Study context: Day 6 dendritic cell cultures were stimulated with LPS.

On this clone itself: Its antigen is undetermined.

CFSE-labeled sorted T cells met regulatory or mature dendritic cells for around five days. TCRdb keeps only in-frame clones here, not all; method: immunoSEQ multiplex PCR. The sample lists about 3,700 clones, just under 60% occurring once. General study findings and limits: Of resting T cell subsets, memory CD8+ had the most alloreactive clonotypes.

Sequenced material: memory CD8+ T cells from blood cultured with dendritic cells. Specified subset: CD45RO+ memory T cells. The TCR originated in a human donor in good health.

CDR3 DNA sequence: TGTGCCAGTAGTGATTGGACTAGCGGGATCAATGAGCAGTTCTTC. Protein sequence: CASSDWTSGINEQFF. The chain joins TRBV19 to TRBJ2-1; the match to TRBD2 covers 12 bases. The V gene's germline CDR1 is LNHDA and CDR2 SQIVND (reference sequence). CDR3 length equals 15 residues. Losses at the gene ends were 5 bases for V and 6 bases for J; bases not matched to a gene: 5.